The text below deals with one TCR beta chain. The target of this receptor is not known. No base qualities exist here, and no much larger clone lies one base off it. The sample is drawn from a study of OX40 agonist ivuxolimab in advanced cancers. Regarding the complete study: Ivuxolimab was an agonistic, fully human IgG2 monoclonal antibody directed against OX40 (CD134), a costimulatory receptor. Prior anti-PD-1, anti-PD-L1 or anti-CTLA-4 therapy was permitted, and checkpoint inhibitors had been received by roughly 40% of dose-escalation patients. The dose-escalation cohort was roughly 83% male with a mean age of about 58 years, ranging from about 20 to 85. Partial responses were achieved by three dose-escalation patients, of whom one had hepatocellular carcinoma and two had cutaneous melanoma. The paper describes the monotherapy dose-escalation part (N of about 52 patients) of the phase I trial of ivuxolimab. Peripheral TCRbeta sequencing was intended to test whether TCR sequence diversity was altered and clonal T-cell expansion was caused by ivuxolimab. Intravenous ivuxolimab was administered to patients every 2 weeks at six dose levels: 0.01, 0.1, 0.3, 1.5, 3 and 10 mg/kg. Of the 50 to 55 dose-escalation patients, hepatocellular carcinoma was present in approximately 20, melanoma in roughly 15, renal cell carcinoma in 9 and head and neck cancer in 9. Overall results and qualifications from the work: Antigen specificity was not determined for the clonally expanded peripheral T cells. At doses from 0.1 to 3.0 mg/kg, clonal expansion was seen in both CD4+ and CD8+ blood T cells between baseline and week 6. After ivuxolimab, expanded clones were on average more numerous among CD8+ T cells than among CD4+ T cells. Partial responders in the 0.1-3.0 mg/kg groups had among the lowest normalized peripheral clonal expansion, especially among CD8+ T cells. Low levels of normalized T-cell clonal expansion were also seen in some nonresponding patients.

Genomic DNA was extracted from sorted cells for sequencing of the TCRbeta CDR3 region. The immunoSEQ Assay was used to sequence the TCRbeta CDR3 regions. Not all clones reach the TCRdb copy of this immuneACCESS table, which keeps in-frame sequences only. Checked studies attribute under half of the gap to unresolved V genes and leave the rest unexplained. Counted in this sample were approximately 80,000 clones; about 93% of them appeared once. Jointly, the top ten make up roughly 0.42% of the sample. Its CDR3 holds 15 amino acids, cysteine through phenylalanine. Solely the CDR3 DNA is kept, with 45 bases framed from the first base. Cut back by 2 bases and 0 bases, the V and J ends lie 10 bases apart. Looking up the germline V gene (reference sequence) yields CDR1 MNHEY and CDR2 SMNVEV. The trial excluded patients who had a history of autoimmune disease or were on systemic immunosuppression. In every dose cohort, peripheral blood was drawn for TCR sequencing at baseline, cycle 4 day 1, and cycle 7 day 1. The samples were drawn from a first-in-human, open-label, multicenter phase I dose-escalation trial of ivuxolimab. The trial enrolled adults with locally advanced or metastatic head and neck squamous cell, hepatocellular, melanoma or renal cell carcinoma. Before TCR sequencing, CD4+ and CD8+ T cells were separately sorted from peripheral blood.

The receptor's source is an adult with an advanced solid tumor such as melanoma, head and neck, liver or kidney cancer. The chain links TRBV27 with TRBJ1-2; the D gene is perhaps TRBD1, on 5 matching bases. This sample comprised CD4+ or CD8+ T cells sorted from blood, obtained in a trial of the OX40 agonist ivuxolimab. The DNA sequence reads TGTGCCAGCAGTTTAGGTGGGGGAGCTAACTATGGCTACACCTTC. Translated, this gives CASSLGGGANYGYTF.